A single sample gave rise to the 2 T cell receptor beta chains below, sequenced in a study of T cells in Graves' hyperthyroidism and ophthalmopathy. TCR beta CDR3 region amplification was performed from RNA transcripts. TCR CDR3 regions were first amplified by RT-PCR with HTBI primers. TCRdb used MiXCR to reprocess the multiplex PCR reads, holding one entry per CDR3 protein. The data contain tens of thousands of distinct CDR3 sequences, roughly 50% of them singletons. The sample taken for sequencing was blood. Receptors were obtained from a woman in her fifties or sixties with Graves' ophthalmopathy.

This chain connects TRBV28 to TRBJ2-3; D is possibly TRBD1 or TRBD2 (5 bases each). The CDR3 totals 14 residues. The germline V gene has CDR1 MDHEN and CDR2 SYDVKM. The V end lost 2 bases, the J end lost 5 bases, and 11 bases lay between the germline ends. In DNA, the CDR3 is TGTGCCAGCAGTTTACTCGGGGCCAGAGATACGCAGTATTTT. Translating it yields CASSLLGARDTQYF.

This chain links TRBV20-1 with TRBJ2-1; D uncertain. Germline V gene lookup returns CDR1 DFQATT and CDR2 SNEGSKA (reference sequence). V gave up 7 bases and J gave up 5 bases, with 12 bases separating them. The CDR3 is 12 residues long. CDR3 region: CSGTSQDNEQFF. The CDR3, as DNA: TGCAGTGGGACGAGCCAAGACAATGAGCAGTTCTTC.